This TCR beta chain appears in the sequencing data of a study of blood T cells in healthy people across ages. V lost 2 bases and J lost 4, with 15 bases in between. Germline V gene lookup returns CDR1 DFQATT and CDR2 SNEGSKA (reference sequence). The CDR3 runs to 15 residues. Through a sample-barcoded 5' primer and a J-beta primer mix, a second PCR was run for 7 to 11 cycles. Each CDR3 protein gets one entry after TCRdb re-called the 5' RACE reads with MiXCR. Among about 780,000 distinct CDR3 sequences listed, around two thirds were seen once. The count of this clonotype is one. This sequence joins TRBV20-1 and TRBJ2-1; a weak D match, TRBD2 (6 bases). The sample was blood. This TCR was recovered from a man aged 30 to 39 in good health. In DNA, the CDR3 is TGCAGTGCTAGACCCCCGGGACTGTCATACAATGAGCAGTTCTTC. It is translated as CSARPPGLSYNEQFF.